A selection of T cell receptor beta chains follows, all from one sample in a study of human thymus T cells. TCRdb's table, derived via immunoSEQ multiplex PCR, lists solely in-frame clones and lacks some. Counted here are about 120,000 clones, around 95% occurring once; the ten biggest clones make up less than 0.03%. The sequencing sample was made of thymus tissue. Receptors were obtained from a boy under two years old with a congenital heart defect but otherwise immunologically healthy. Both conserved end residues are part of each CDR3. A D gene is named only where the DNA matches it firmly. Clone size is shown for a subset of rows, as once, few, many or a class of expanded clone.

cdr3_nt,cdr3_aa,j_call,clone_size,d_call,v_call
TGTGCCAGCAACCGAGACTCCCCTAGCGGGGGATCGACAGATACGCAGTATTTT,CASNRDSPSGGSTDTQYF,TRBJ2-3,-,TRBD2,TRBV7-9
TGTGCCTGGAGTACGAGGGAGACGAACACTGAAGCTTTCTTT,CAWSTRETNTEAFF,TRBJ1-1,-,-,TRBV30
TGTGCCAGCAGCGGTGACAGGGGCAGATACCAAGAGACCCAGTACTTC,CASSGDRGRYQETQYF,TRBJ2-5,-,TRBD1,TRBV5-5
TGCGCCAGCAGCCCAATGGGACAGGGTAATTCACCCCTCCACTTT,CASSPMGQGNSPLHF,TRBJ1-6,once,TRBD1,TRBV4-1
TGTGCCAGCTCACCAGGGGTCTCGACTAGTTCGGAGACCCAGTACTTC,CASSPGVSTSSETQYF,TRBJ2-5,-,-,TRBV18
TGTGCCATCGAAGATCCTTTGGATACGCAGTATTTT,CAIEDPLDTQYF,TRBJ2-3,once,-,TRBV2
TGTGCCAGCAGTTTTAGCCGATACTCCGACAGGGTAGGCTATGGCTACACCTTC,CASSFSRYSDRVGYGYTF,TRBJ1-2,-,TRBD1,TRBV27
TGTGCCAGCGGTGTCTTAGGGGGGAATGAGGGGCTAAGCACAGATACGCAGTATTTT,CASGVLGGNEGLSTDTQYF,TRBJ2-3,-,-,TRBV6-1
TGTGCCAGCCCCCCGGGACAGAGAGTTTCACCCCTCCACTTT,CASPPGQRVSPLHF,TRBJ1-6,-,TRBD1,TRBV11-3
TGTGCCAGCAGCTTGAACTTAGACTCCTACGAGCAGTACTTC,CASSLNLDSYEQYF,TRBJ2-7,-,-,TRBV7-7
TGTGCCAGCGCCGCGGACAGGGGGCGGATTGATGAGCAGTTCTTC,CASAADRGRIDEQFF,TRBJ2-1,-,TRBD1,TRBV7-9
TGTGCCAGCAGCTTAGGTTGGTGGGGGGAGCAAGAGACCCAGTACTTC,CASSLGWWGEQETQYF,TRBJ2-5,-,-,TRBV7-9
TGTGCCAGCAGTTACTCTGGCAGTTTACGTGAAAAACTGTTTTTT,CASSYSGSLREKLFF,TRBJ1-4,once,-,TRBV6-5
TGCGCCAGCAATCCTAGGACAGCGAACACCGGGGAGCTGTTTTTT,CASNPRTANTGELFF,TRBJ2-2,-,-,TRBV5-1
TGTGCCAGCAGCGGGGACAGGCGACGGAACACCGGGGAGCTGTTTTTT,CASSGDRRRNTGELFF,TRBJ2-2,once,TRBD1,TRBV5-6
TGTGCCAGCTTAGAAGGGGACGGACGAAACACCATATATTTT,CASLEGDGRNTIYF,TRBJ1-3,few,-,TRBV2
TGCGCCAGCAGCTTGACACAGGAGACCAACTCCTACAATGAGCAGTTCTTC,CASSLTQETNSYNEQFF,TRBJ2-1,-,-,TRBV5-1
TGTGCCAGCAGTGATTGGGTACAGGATGGGAGCTCCTACGAGCAGTACTTC,CASSDWVQDGSSYEQYF,TRBJ2-7,-,-,TRBV6-1
TGTGCCAGCGCTACCGGGCCCAACTATGGCTACACCTTC,CASATGPNYGYTF,TRBJ1-2,-,-,TRBV14
TGTGCCAGCACCGGGGAGGGGGTTCACAATCAGCCCCAGCATTTT,CASTGEGVHNQPQHF,TRBJ1-5,-,-,TRBV28
TGCGCCAGCAGCTTGGACAGGCCCAATGAAAAACTGTTTTTT,CASSLDRPNEKLFF,TRBJ1-4,-,-,TRBV5-1
TGTGCCAGCAGTCCTCAATCGTCGACCTCCTACGAGCAGTACTTC,CASSPQSSTSYEQYF,TRBJ2-7,-,-,TRBV27
TGCGCCAGCAGCTTGGAACAGTTGAACACTGAAGCTTTCTTT,CASSLEQLNTEAFF,TRBJ1-1,-,-,TRBV5-1
TGTGCCACCAGCAGAGCAGGTACTGGGGCCAACGTCCTGACTTTC,CATSRAGTGANVLTF,TRBJ2-6,-,-,TRBV15
TGTGCCAGCAGCTTGGGGGGGGCTCTCCCTGCGGCTTTCTTT,CASSLGGALPAAFF,TRBJ1-1,-,-,TRBV7-2
TGTGCCAGCAGCCCAACAGGGGACTCTGGAAACACCATATATTTT,CASSPTGDSGNTIYF,TRBJ1-3,-,TRBD1,TRBV5-4
TGTGCCACCAGCAGAGACCCAGGGGGGGATTATGGCTACACCTTC,CATSRDPGGDYGYTF,TRBJ1-2,-,TRBD1,TRBV15
TGTGCCAGCAGCTTAAATGCCCTAGTAGAACCCAAAAACATTCAGTACTTC,CASSLNALVEPKNIQYF,TRBJ2-4,-,-,TRBV7-2
TGTGCCAGCAGTGAAGTTCCGCGGTCCTTTTGTAACGAAGCTTTCTTT,CASSEVPRSFCNEAFF,TRBJ1-1,-,-,TRBV2
TGTGCCAGCAGCCCAGCCGATGCGGCCAAAAACATTCAGTACTTC,CASSPADAAKNIQYF,TRBJ2-4,-,-,TRBV5-6
TGTGCCAGCAGCTTACGTCCCGGGACGAACACTGAAGCTTTCTTT,CASSLRPGTNTEAFF,TRBJ1-1,-,-,TRBV13
TGTGCCAGCAGCCTAAACGGGGGGGCGGGGGAGACCCAGTACTTC,CASSLNGGAGETQYF,TRBJ2-5,-,TRBD2,TRBV27
TGTGCCAGTAGTATAATGTACCCCCACTACAAGACAGAAGGATTATCCTCCTACGAGCAGTACTTC,CASSIMYPHYKTEGLSSYEQYF,TRBJ2-7,-,-,TRBV19
TGCGCCAGCAGCCAAGATTCAGCGAGCGGCTCGCCTGAAGCTTTCTTT,CASSQDSASGSPEAFF,TRBJ1-1,-,-,TRBV4-1
TGTGCCAGCAGTTTAGGGTCAGGGGGCCATTTCTGGGGCACCGGGGAGCTGTTTTTT,CASSLGSGGHFWGTGELFF,TRBJ2-2,-,TRBD1,TRBV28
TGTGCCTGGAGTGTTGGGCCCGGGGAGCTGTTTTTT,CAWSVGPGELFF,TRBJ2-2,few,-,TRBV30
TGTGCCAGCAGTAACGGGTCACCCCTCCACTTT,CASSNGSPLHF,TRBJ1-6,-,-,TRBV6-1
TGTGCCAGCAGCCTATCCGTAAGCACAGATACGCAGTATTTT,CASSLSVSTDTQYF,TRBJ2-3,once,-,TRBV7-3
TGTGCCAGCAGTTCCCTTTCCGCCGGAGATACGCAGTATTTT,CASSSLSAGDTQYF,TRBJ2-3,-,-,TRBV28
TGTGCCAGCAGTTACTCGACAAGGGAAACTGAAGCTTTCTTT,CASSYSTRETEAFF,TRBJ1-1,-,-,TRBV6-5
TGTGCCAGCAGTAACCGCCTACGGGACTTAACAGATACGCAGTATTTT,CASSNRLRDLTDTQYF,TRBJ2-3,-,-,TRBV6-6